The 6 T cell receptor beta chains listed next were all sequenced from one sample in a study of T cell responses to AZD1222 COVID-19 vaccine. Assay used: immunoSEQ multiplex PCR; TCRdb lists only in-frame clones, some missing. The profile shows some 78,000 clones, around 82% of them singletons. The sample was peripheral blood, taken 28 days after the second AZD1222 dose. The receptors shown here come from an adult who received the AZD1222 COVID-19 vaccine.

This chain uses TRBV5-1 with TRBJ2-7; 7 bases map to TRBD1. Germline lookup yields CDR1 SGHRS and CDR2 YFSETQ. V shed 4 bases, J shed 2 bases, and the junction held 9 bases outside the gene matches. The CDR3 is made up of 15 amino acids. Here the CDR3 reads CASSQPGQSTYEQYF. For the CDR3, the DNA is TGCGCCAGCAGCCAGCCGGGACAGTCAACCTACGAGCAGTACTTC. Variable domain in full (rest from reference TRBV5-1 and TRBJ2-7): KAGVTQTPRYLIKTRGQQVTLSCSPISGHRSVSWYQQTPGQGLQFLFEYFSETQRNKGNFPGRFSGRQFSNSRSEMNVSTLELGDSALYLCASSQPGQSTYEQYFGPGTRLTVT.

This chain joins TRBV24-1 and TRBJ2-3; TRBD1 is a possible D gene (5 bases). The CDR3 runs 18 residues. V lost 4 bases, J lost 6 bases, and 25 bases lay in between. Germline V gene lookup returns CDR1 KGHDR and CDR2 SFDVKD. Written as DNA, the CDR3 is TGTGCCACCAGTGACCCCAGGGCCGCGTTAACCCACAGGGATACGCAGTATTTT. Translation: CATSDPRAALTHRDTQYF.

The chain recombines TRBV4-3 with TRBJ2-6; D is unclear. The CDR3 covers 17 residues. Germline V lookup: CDR1 LGHNA, CDR2 YSLEER. V was shortened by 0 bases and J by 3 bases, with 12 bases between the two germline ends. The CDR3, as DNA: TGCGCCAGCAGCCAAGACGGTTCCCCGAGTGGGGCCAACGTCCTGACTTTC. This gives the protein CASSQDGSPSGANVLTF.

The genes are TRBV2 and TRBJ1-5; D not resolved. Per the germline V gene, CDR1 is SNHLY and CDR2 is FYNNEI. Trimming took off 5 bases at V and 1 base at J, with 24 bases between the two ends. This CDR3 has 19 amino acids. The CDR3: CASSLHQQNSRGSNQPQHF. The CDR3, as DNA: TGTGCCAGCAGTTTACACCAACAAAACTCGCGTGGAAGCAATCAGCCCCAGCATTTT.

The V and J genes are TRBV4-3 and TRBJ1-4; tentative D call: TRBD1 (5 bases). Germline V gene sequence: CDR1 LGHNA, CDR2 YSLEER. The V end was cut by 0 bases, the J end by 7 bases, with 12 bases between. The CDR3 is 15 residues long. CDR3 nucleotide sequence: TGCGCCAGCAGCCAAGATTTCCGCAGGGCTGAAAAACTGTTTTTT. This sequence encodes CASSQDFRRAEKLFF.

V gene TRBV7-8 combines with J gene TRBJ1-4; maybe TRBD1 (6 bases). The CDR3 loop spans 15 amino acids. From germline, CDR1 is SGHVS and CDR2 FQNEAQ. The V and J ends lost 3 bases and 5 bases respectively, with 13 bases between them. CDR3 sequence reads: CASSLQGRGNEKLFF. The DNA of the CDR3 is TGTGCCAGCAGCTTGCAGGGGAGGGGGAATGAAAAACTGTTTTTT.